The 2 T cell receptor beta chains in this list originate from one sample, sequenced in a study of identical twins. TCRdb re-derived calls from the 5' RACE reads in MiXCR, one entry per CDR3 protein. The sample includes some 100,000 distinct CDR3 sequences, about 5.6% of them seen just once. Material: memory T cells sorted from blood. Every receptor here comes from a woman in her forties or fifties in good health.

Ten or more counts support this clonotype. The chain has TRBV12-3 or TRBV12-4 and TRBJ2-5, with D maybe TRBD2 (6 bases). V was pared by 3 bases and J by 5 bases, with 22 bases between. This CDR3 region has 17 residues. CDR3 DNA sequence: TGTGCCAGCAGTTTTTTTAGTTTTAGCGGAGGGAGGGAGACCCAGTACTTC. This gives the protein CASSFFSFSGGRETQYF.

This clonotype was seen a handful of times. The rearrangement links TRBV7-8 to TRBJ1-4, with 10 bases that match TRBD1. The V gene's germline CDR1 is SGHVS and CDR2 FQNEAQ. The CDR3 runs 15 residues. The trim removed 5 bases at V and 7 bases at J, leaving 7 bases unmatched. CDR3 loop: CASSATGGFGEKLFF. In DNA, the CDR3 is TGTGCCAGCAGCGCGACAGGGGGCTTTGGTGAAAAACTGTTTTTT.